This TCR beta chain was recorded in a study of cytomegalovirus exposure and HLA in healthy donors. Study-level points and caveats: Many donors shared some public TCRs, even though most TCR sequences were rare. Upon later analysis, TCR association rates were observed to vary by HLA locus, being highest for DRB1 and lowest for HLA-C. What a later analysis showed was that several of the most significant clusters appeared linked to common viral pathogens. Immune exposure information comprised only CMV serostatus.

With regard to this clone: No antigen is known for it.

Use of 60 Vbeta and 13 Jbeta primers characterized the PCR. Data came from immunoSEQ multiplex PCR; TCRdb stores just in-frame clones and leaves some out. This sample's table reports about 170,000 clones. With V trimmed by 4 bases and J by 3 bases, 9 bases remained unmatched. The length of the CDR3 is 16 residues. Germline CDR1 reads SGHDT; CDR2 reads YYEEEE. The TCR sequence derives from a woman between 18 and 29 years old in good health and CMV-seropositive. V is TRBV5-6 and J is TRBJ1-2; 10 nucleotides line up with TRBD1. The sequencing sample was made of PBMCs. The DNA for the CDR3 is TGTGCCAGCAGCAGACGAGACAGGGGGCTTGACTATGGCTACACCTTC. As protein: CASSRRDRGLDYGYTF.